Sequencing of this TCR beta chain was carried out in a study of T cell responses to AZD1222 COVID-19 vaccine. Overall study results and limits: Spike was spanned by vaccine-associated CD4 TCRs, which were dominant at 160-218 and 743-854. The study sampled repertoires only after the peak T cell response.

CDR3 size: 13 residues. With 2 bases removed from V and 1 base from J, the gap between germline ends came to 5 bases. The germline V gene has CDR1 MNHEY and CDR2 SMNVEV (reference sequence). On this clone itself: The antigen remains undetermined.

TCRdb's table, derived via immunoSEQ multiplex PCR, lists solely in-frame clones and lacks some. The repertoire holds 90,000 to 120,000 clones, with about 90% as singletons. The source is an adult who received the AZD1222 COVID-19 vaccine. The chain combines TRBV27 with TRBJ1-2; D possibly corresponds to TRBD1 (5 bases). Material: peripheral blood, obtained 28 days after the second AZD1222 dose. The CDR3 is CASSLRGNYGYTF. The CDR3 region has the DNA TGTGCCAGCAGTTTAAGGGGTAACTATGGCTACACCTTC.